This TCR beta chain was retrieved from a study of blood T cell repertoires in COVID-19. Study-wide background: COVID-19 samples from acute and convalescent phases originated in the United States, Italy and Spain. Sample material is recorded as cDNA or gDNA derived from T cells, B-cell-depleted T cells, or PBMCs.

Original data processing: Reference gene primer amplification gave nucleated cell count estimates. Produced via immunoSEQ multiplex PCR; TCRdb's table is partial and in-frame only. D and trimming come from the DNA, and the V and J calls and clone size come from that table. The data show tens of thousands of clones, with about 90% seen just once and roughly a tenth held by the top ten. The CDR3 covers 16 residues. Germline lookup yields CDR1 SGHTA and CDR2 FQGNSA. Trimming at V came to 5 bases and at J to 6 bases, leaving 7 bases not matched to a gene. This chain connects TRBV7-2 to TRBJ2-3; 14 bases fit TRBD2. Sequenced input: peripheral blood. The clonotype comes from a human donor with acute or convalescent COVID-19. The donor label of this sample is uncertain. The CDR3 DNA reads as TGTGCCAGCAGCAAACGACTAGCGGGAGGGCCGGATACGCAGTATTTT. It encodes CASSKRLAGGPDTQYF.